A selection of T cell receptor beta chains follows, all from one sample in a study of blood T cell repertoires in COVID-19. The data were produced by immunoSEQ multiplex PCR, yet TCRdb's version contains in-frame clones alone and is incomplete. The repertoire holds 350,000 to 400,000 clones, approximately 88% seen once, with around 3% in the top ten. Sequencing was done on a sample of peripheral blood. These TCRs come from a woman aged 30 to 39 with COVID-19, enrolled during active disease. The CDR3 runs from the conserved cysteine through the conserved F or W. A D gene is named only where the DNA matches it firmly. The size of a clone is reported for some rows only, either as once, few or many, or as a class for expanded clones.

J gene,D gene,V gene,clone size,CDR3 DNA,CDR3 protein
TRBJ2-1,-,TRBV5-1,-,TGCGCCAGCAGCTTAGGGACTGATAGCTCCTACAATGAGCAGTTCTTC,CASSLGTDSSYNEQFF
TRBJ1-1,-,TRBV30,-,TGTGCCTCCCCAGGGGTTTCAGCTTTCTTT,CASPGVSAFF
TRBJ1-6,TRBD1,TRBV7-6,-,TGTGCCAGCAGCTTAGCACAGGGGGACTCACCCCTCCACTTT,CASSLAQGDSPLHF
TRBJ1-5,-,TRBV11-2,once,TGTGCCAGCAGCTTAAGGGGACAGCCCCAGCATTTT,CASSLRGQPQHF
TRBJ2-2,-,TRBV4-1,-,TGCGCCAGCAAATGGACAGTGAACACCGGGGAGCTGTTTTTT,CASKWTVNTGELFF
TRBJ2-1,TRBD2,TRBV7-2,once,TGTGCCAGCACCTCTAGCGGGGGGGGCAATGAGCAGTTCTTC,CASTSSGGGNEQFF
TRBJ2-7,-,TRBV11-2,-,TGTGCCAGCAGCCATACGGGACTCCTAACCTACGAGCAGTACTTC,CASSHTGLLTYEQYF
TRBJ2-7,TRBD2,TRBV27,-,TGTGCCAGCAGTATAGAACGAGCGGGGGGAGCCTACGAGCAGTACTTC,CASSIERAGGAYEQYF
TRBJ2-1,TRBD2,TRBV24-1,few,TGTGCCACCAGTGATAGACTAGCGTCCTACAATGAGCAGTTCTTC,CATSDRLASYNEQFF
TRBJ1-5,-,TRBV19,-,TGTGCCAGTAGTACCAACGGACAGCTGAATCAGCCCCAGCATTTT,CASSTNGQLNQPQHF
TRBJ1-2,TRBD1,TRBV28,-,TGTGCCAGCAGTCCAACAGGGGACTATGGCTACACCTTC,CASSPTGDYGYTF
TRBJ2-2,-,TRBV3-1/TRBV3-2,-,TGTGCCAGCAGCCAACAACCAGCGAACACCGGGGAGCTGTTTTTT,CASSQQPANTGELFF
TRBJ1-6,TRBD1,TRBV7-9,-,TGTGCCAGCAGCTTAGCGCAGACAGGGGATTCACCCCTCCACTTT,CASSLAQTGDSPLHF
TRBJ2-7,TRBD1,TRBV7-2,many,TGTGCCAGCAGCTTAGCGCTTGGGACAGGGTTCCACGAGCAGTACTTC,CASSLALGTGFHEQYF
TRBJ2-3,TRBD1,TRBV5-1,-,TGCGCCAGCAGCTTGGCAGGGGGCGGTCCGACAGATACGCAGTATTTT,CASSLAGGGPTDTQYF
TRBJ1-2,TRBD1,TRBV24-1,-,TGTGCCACCAGTGAGGGGGACAGGGACGGCTACACCTTC,CATSEGDRDGYTF
TRBJ1-3,-,TRBV7-2,-,TGTGCCAGCAGCGCTTGGACAAGCGACCTCTCTGGAAACACCATATATTTT,CASSAWTSDLSGNTIYF
TRBJ2-1,-,TRBV12-3/TRBV12-4,-,TGTGCCAGCAGTTTTTGGGGGCTTGATGAGCAGTTCTTC,CASSFWGLDEQFF
TRBJ2-7,-,TRBV7-9,-,TGTGCCAGCAGCCCCCGACAGAGCTCCTACGAGCAGTACTTC,CASSPRQSSYEQYF
TRBJ2-2,TRBD1,TRBV10-3,-,TGTGCCATTTCTCCGGGACAGGGGGCAACCGGGGAGCTGTTTTTT,CAISPGQGATGELFF
TRBJ2-1,-,TRBV18,-,TGTGCCAGCTCACTACAGGGGGGGAATGAGCAGTTCTTC,CASSLQGGNEQFF
TRBJ2-7,-,TRBV9,-,TGTGCCAGCAGCGTAGATCAGGGTTCCTACGAGCAGTACTTC,CASSVDQGSYEQYF
TRBJ1-2,-,TRBV28,-,TGTGCCAGCCGGGGGGGGTCCCAGGGGAACACCTTC,CASRGGSQGNTF
TRBJ2-5,TRBD1,TRBV3-1/TRBV3-2,-,TGTGCCAGCAGCCGACAAACCTCGGGGACAGGGGCGGCCCAGTACTTC,CASSRQTSGTGAAQYF
TRBJ1-1,-,TRBV5-1,-,TGCGCCAGCACCCTTGGGGTAGGGGGGAACACTGAAGCTTTCTTT,CASTLGVGGNTEAFF
TRBJ2-3,-,TRBV9,-,TGTGCCAGCAGCGTAGAGTCGGGGGACTTCACAGATACGCAGTATTTT,CASSVESGDFTDTQYF
TRBJ1-1,-,TRBV28,-,TGTGCCAGCAGTCTCCCGGGACAAACGAACACTGAAGCTTTCTTT,CASSLPGQTNTEAFF
TRBJ2-3,TRBD2,TRBV29-1,-,TGCAGCGTTGATGGGAGGGGGCTAGCGGGAGGGCCGGATACGCAGTATTTT,CSVDGRGLAGGPDTQYF